These 28 T cell receptor beta chains were all obtained from the same sample, sequenced in a study of T-cell memory formation after mild COVID-19. TCRdb called the 5' RACE reads again in MiXCR, with one record for every CDR3 protein. In the table there are approximately 570,000 distinct CDR3 sequences, roughly 18% of which are singletons. Sequenced material: PBMCs or a T cell subset sorted from them (not recorded which). These receptors all stem from an adult woman who had mild COVID-19 (a few samples of this study predate the infection). Cell type and time point are not known.

The chain recombines TRBV19 with TRBJ1-2; a weak D match, TRBD1 (6 bases). V was trimmed by 4 bases and J by 4 bases, leaving 10 bases between them. The CDR3 is 13 amino acids. Germline V gene lookup returns CDR1 LNHDA and CDR2 SQIVND (reference sequence). The CDR3 DNA reads TGTGCCAGTAGTAAGGACAGCCGCTATGGCTACACCTTC. Translating gives CASSKDSRYGYTF.

This clonotype was recorded many times. The chain recombines TRBV11-2 with TRBJ2-1; 8 bases align to TRBD1. The CDR3 totals 11 residues. V shed 4 bases and J 16 bases; nucleotides not matched to a gene: 6. Germline V gene data show CDR1 as SGHAT and CDR2 as FQNNGV. CDR3 DNA sequence: TGTGCCAGCAGCTCGGGACAGGTGCCTTTCTTC. It codes for CASSSGQVPFF. The full variable domain, its missing parts supplied by reference TRBV11-2 and TRBJ2-1, is EAGVAQSPRYKIIEKRQSVAFWCNPISGHATLYWYQQILGQGPKLLIQFQNNGVVDDSQLPKDRFSAERLKGVDSTLKIQPAKLEDSAVYLCASSSGQVPFFGPGTRLTVL.

This clonotype was counted a single time. The chain carries TRBV5-4 and TRBJ2-5; TRBD1 or TRBD2 may be the D gene (5 bases each). Deletions cut 4 bases from V and 3 bases from J, with 19 bases between. Germline lookup yields CDR1 SGHNT and CDR2 YYREEE (reference sequence). The CDR3 runs to 16 residues. The CDR3 reads CASSPKDRDREETQYF. The DNA of the CDR3 is TGTGCCAGCAGCCCTAAAGACCGGGACCGGGAAGAGACCCAGTACTTC.

This clonotype has only a few counts. The gene calls are TRBV29-1 and TRBJ2-1, with D maybe TRBD2 (5 bases). This CDR3 has 13 amino acids. V gave up 1 base and J gave up 8 bases, with 12 bases separating them. The germline gives CDR1 SQVTM, CDR2 ANQGSEA. The CDR3 nucleotides are TGCAGCGTTGAAGGGGAGCTAAGGGATGAGCAGTTCTTC. Protein product: CSVEGELRDEQFF.

A few counts support this clonotype. The chain employs TRBV6-1 and TRBJ1-1; no reliable D call. V was pared by 2 bases and J by 8 bases, with 12 bases between. The CDR3 has 13 residues. The V gene's germline CDR1 is MNHNS and CDR2 SASEGT. In DNA, the CDR3 is TGTGCCAGCAGTGAATTCGGGCCGGAAGAAGCTTTCTTT. Its protein product is CASSEFGPEEAFF.

Only a few counts were recorded for this clonotype. V is TRBV7-2 and J is TRBJ1-1; D unclear. Trimming took off 2 bases at V and 6 bases at J, with 19 bases between the two ends. Germline lookup yields CDR1 SGHTA and CDR2 FQGNSA. The CDR3 is 16 amino acids. The CDR3: CASSLFVSGSHAEAFF. The CDR3 region has the DNA TGTGCCAGCAGCTTATTTGTGTCGGGTTCGCATGCTGAAGCTTTCTTT.

This clonotype was recorded a few times. The chain uses TRBV4-1 and TRBJ2-1; 8 bases fit TRBD2. Germline loops: CDR1 MGHRA, CDR2 YSYEKL. Trimming cost V 1 base and J 4 bases; bases outside gene matches: 9. The CDR3 consists of 17 residues. The CDR3 protein is CASSQARRLAGYNEQFF. The DNA of the CDR3 is TGCGCCAGCAGCCAAGCCCGCCGGCTAGCGGGTTACAATGAGCAGTTCTTC.

This sequence joins TRBV27 and TRBJ1-2, with D unresolved. Germline V gene lookup returns CDR1 MNHEY and CDR2 SMNVEV (reference sequence). Between the trimmed V and J ends, which lost 5 bases and 2 bases, there was a span of 18 bases. The length of the CDR3 is 16 residues. In nucleotides, the CDR3 is TGTGCCAGCAGTCCGTTGAATGCCAATGAAAACTATGGCTACACCTTC. It yields the protein CASSPLNANENYGYTF.

This clonotype showed up just a few times. The chain recombines TRBV29-1 with TRBJ2-5; 9 bases match TRBD2. This CDR3 spans 18 amino acids. Germline V gene lookup returns CDR1 SQVTM and CDR2 ANQGSEA. V gave up 2 bases and J gave up 5 bases; unmatched junction bases: 18. Here the CDR3 reads CSVEMVWGSGSRGETQYF. CDR3 in DNA: TGCAGCGTTGAAATGGTGTGGGGTAGCGGGAGTAGGGGGGAGACCCAGTACTTC.

This clonotype was seen once. V is TRBV2 and J is TRBJ2-1; 9 bases agree with TRBD2. Looked up from germline, CDR1 is SNHLY and CDR2 is FYNNEI. The ends lost 2 bases at V and 7 bases at J; junction bases unmatched: 12. The CDR3 is 17 residues long. This CDR3 is CASSENLGGAGGNEQFF. In DNA form, the CDR3 reads TGTGCCAGCAGTGAAAATTTAGGGGGAGCGGGGGGAAATGAGCAGTTCTTC.

There are a few counts of this clonotype. V usage is TRBV7-9 and J usage is TRBJ2-1; 9 nucleotides line up with TRBD2. The CDR3 contains 16 residues. Germline V CDR1 and CDR2: SEHNR, FQNEAQ (reference sequence). The junction had 9 bases not matched to a gene; V was cut back by 5 bases and J by 4 bases. The CDR3 coding sequence is TGTGCCAGCAGCAGAGGAGAGACTAGCGGATACAATGAGCAGTTCTTC. It translates to CASSRGETSGYNEQFF.

The chain has TRBV7-9 and TRBJ1-1, with D perhaps matching TRBD1 (6 bases). CDR1 is SEHNR and CDR2 is FQNEAQ in the germline V gene (reference sequence). The CDR3 totals 16 residues. V lost 1 base and J lost 6, with 18 bases in between. The CDR3 coding sequence is TGTGCCAGCAGCTTAGTAGGGGGGGCAGGGTCCCCTGAAGCTTTCTTT. Its protein is CASSLVGGAGSPEAFF.

Turning to this clonotype: Germline is not matched at one junction end, which may reflect a read error. The V gene is TRBV5-1, the J gene TRBJ2-6; TRBD1 or TRBD2 may be the D gene (5 bases each). In germline, CDR1 is SGHRS, CDR2 YFSETQ. The CDR3 spans 14 residues. CDR3 coding DNA: TGCGCCAGCAGTCAGGACTCTGGGGCCAACGTCCTGATTTTC. This gives the protein CASSQDSGANVLIF.

The CDR3 spells CASRQTGTASYNEQFF. The CDR3 nucleotides are TGTGCCAGCAGGCAAACCGGGACAGCTTCCTACAATGAGCAGTTCTTC. The chain carries TRBV6-2 or TRBV6-3 and TRBJ2-1, with 7 bases aligning to TRBD1. Trimming at V came to 6 bases and at J to 1 base, leaving 9 bases not matched to a gene. This CDR3 is built from 16 residues. CDR1 is MNHEY, CDR2 SVGEGT, per germline.

The chain carries TRBV19 and TRBJ1-2; no definite D call. CDR1 and CDR2 (germline): LNHDA, SQIVND (reference sequence). There are 15 residues in the CDR3. Trimming stripped 3 bases from V and 0 bases from J, with 11 bases between. The CDR3 protein is CASSIIGRANYGYTF. DNA for the CDR3: TGTGCCAGTAGTATTATCGGGAGAGCTAACTATGGCTACACCTTC.

The chain employs TRBV12-3 or TRBV12-4 and TRBJ2-3, with D possibly TRBD2 on 7 matching bases. The V end was cut by 5 bases, the J end by 12 bases, with 27 bases between. This CDR3 is built from 16 residues. The CDR3 is CASSPRGAGAVWVQYF. The CDR3 region has the DNA TGTGCCAGCAGTCCCCGGGGGGCCGGCGCGGTGTGGGTACAGTATTTT.

The chain employs TRBV20-1 and TRBJ1-2; tentative D call: TRBD1 (6 bases). Trimming removed 3 bases from V and 3 bases from J, with 11 bases in between. The CDR3 runs to 13 residues. Germline V gives CDR1 DFQATT, CDR2 SNEGSKA (reference sequence). In DNA form, the CDR3 reads TGCAGTGCTAGCCTTAGGACAGACTATGGCTACACCTTC. Protein sequence: CSASLRTDYGYTF.

The V call is TRBV24-1, the J call TRBJ1-2; TRBD1 aligns across 7 bases. V dropped 4 bases and J dropped 4; count of bases not matched to a gene: 5. The CDR3 length is 14 residues. In germline, CDR1 is KGHDR, CDR2 SFDVKD. In nucleotides, the CDR3 is TGTGCCACCAGTGACTACAGGGGAGGCTATGGCTACACCTTC. This sequence encodes CATSDYRGGYGYTF.

The V gene is TRBV11-2, the J gene TRBJ2-4, with TRBD2 matching over 10 bases. V was pared by 5 bases and J by 0 bases, with 7 bases of the junction left unmatched. Germline V gene sequence: CDR1 SGHAT, CDR2 FQNNGV. This CDR3 spans 17 amino acids. In nucleotides, the CDR3 is TGTGCCAGCAGCCGGACTAGCGGAACAGAAGCCAAAAACATTCAGTACTTC. Its protein product is CASSRTSGTEAKNIQYF.

The genes are TRBV5-6 and TRBJ2-3; D gene uncertain. The V end was cut by 0 bases, the J end by 6 bases, with 8 bases between. This CDR3 spans 13 amino acids. Germline V gene lookup returns CDR1 SGHDT and CDR2 YYEEEE. The CDR3 loop is CASSLAIADTQYF. DNA of the CDR3: TGTGCCAGCAGCTTGGCGATTGCGGATACGCAGTATTTT.

In this sample, this clonotype turned up many times. V is TRBV7-2 and J is TRBJ2-3; the D is unclear. The CDR3 has 16 amino acids. Trimming pared 2 bases from V and 0 bases from J, leaving 12 bases between. Per the germline V gene, CDR1 is SGHTA and CDR2 is FQGNSA. In DNA form, the CDR3 reads TGTGCCAGCAGCTTACGAGGCGCTCGAAGCACAGATACGCAGTATTTT. This codes for CASSLRGARSTDTQYF.

The V gene is TRBV20-1, the J gene TRBJ2-3; D is possibly TRBD1 (7 bases). Trimming took 6 bases from V and 0 from J, leaving 16 bases between them. The CDR3 is 15 amino acids. Per germline, CDR1 DFQATT and CDR2 SNEGSKA (reference sequence). The CDR3 DNA reads TGCAGTGCCAAAGGGGGGACAGCTAGCACAGATACGCAGTATTTT. This codes for CSAKGGTASTDTQYF.

This clonotype occurred a few times. This chain links TRBV5-5 with TRBJ1-2; weak D call: TRBD1 (5 bases). This CDR3 spans 15 amino acids. V was trimmed by 4 bases and J by 3 bases, leaving 16 bases between them. Germline V gene lookup returns CDR1 SGHKS and CDR2 YYEKEE (reference sequence). CDR3 residues: CASSPASQGYYGYTF. CDR3 sequence (DNA): TGTGCCAGCAGCCCCGCCTCTCAGGGATACTATGGCTACACCTTC.

This clonotype was observed a few times. CDR3 nucleotide sequence: TGCAGCGTTAAGGCCGGCAATCAGCCCCAGCATTTT. Encoded protein: CSVKAGNQPQHF. V is TRBV29-1 and J is TRBJ1-5; D gene ambiguous. The ends were cut back, 5 bases at V and 2 bases at J, with 7 bases in the middle. Germline CDR1 and CDR2: SQVTM and ANQGSEA. The CDR3 has 12 amino acids. Full variable domain (missing parts from reference TRBV29-1 and TRBJ1-5): SAVISQKPSRDICQRGTSLTIQCQVDSQVTMMFWYRQQPGQSLTLIATANQGSEATYESGFVIDKFPISRPNLTFSTLTVSNMSPEDSSIYLCSVKAGNQPQHFGDGTRLSIL.

This clonotype was counted many times. The chain couples TRBV11-2 to TRBJ2-1; 8 positions agree with TRBD2. This CDR3 is 14 amino acids long. Germline assignment: CDR1 SGHAT and CDR2 FQNNGV. The junction had 8 bases not matched to a gene; V was cut back by 9 bases and J by 4 bases. Written as DNA, the CDR3 is TGTGCCAGTGCCGGGGGGGCCTCTTACAATGAGCAGTTCTTC. This sequence encodes CASAGGASYNEQFF.

This clonotype was counted only a few times. The rearrangement joins TRBV20-1 to TRBJ1-6, with D possibly TRBD1 on 5 matching bases. The CDR3 totals 15 residues. The V gene lost 0 bases and the J gene lost 5 bases, with 11 bases spanning the gap. CDR1 and CDR2 from the germline V gene are DFQATT and SNEGSKA (reference sequence). CDR3 nucleotides: TGCAGTGCTAGAGATCCCACAGGCAATAATTCACCCCTCCACTTT. Translating it yields CSARDPTGNNSPLHF.

This clonotype was picked up a small number of times. The genes are TRBV7-9 and TRBJ2-1; 11 bases are a match to TRBD1. Germline V CDR1 and CDR2: SEHNR, FQNEAQ (reference sequence). CDR3 size: 16 residues. After removal of 1 base from V and 8 bases from J, the junction contained 7 bases not matched to a gene. In nucleotides, the CDR3 is TGTGCCAGCAGCTTAGGTGGGACAGGGGGTCGCTATGAGCAGTTCTTC. It yields the protein CASSLGGTGGRYEQFF.

This clonotype turned up a few times. The chain employs TRBV5-1 and TRBJ1-1; a possible D gene is TRBD1 (5 bases). The germline CDR1 and CDR2 sequences are SGHRS and YFSETQ. The CDR3 has 15 residues. Trimming left V 3 bases short and J 5 bases short, with 17 bases between. The DNA of the CDR3 is TGCGCCAGCAGCTCGGTTAATCAGGGTCAGACTGAAGCTTTCTTT. Residues: CASSSVNQGQTEAFF.